This T cell receptor (beta chain) was recovered during a study of CD4 T cell repertoires in COVID-19. General study findings and limits: SARS-CoV and/or HKU1 spike cultures shared between 7 and 25% of SARS-CoV-2 clonotypes. Several top expanded SARS-CoV-2-reactive clonotypes were shared by two or three memory subsets.

Samples came from patients recovered from mild-to-severe COVID-19. The memory T cells were sequenced right after ex vivo isolation, without culture. A remark on this clone: The target antigen is unknown.

Trimming left V 8 bases short and J 0 bases short, with 11 bases between. This CDR3 comprises 14 residues. Germline values: CDR1 MNHEY, CDR2 SVGAGI. Repertoires were generated with immunoSEQ multiplex PCR, while TCRdb's copy carries only in-frame clones and drops some. The sample lists 70,000 to 95,000 clones; around four fifths were seen once. The sequence came from a human donor who had COVID-19. The V call is TRBV6-5, the J call TRBJ1-5; D remains unclear. Sequenced material: CD4+ T cells from peripheral blood, taken after recovery from COVID-19. The chain's CDR3 is CASGRTYSNQPQHF. The CDR3 nucleotides are TGTGCCAGCGGTCGAACGTATAGCAATCAGCCCCAGCATTTT.